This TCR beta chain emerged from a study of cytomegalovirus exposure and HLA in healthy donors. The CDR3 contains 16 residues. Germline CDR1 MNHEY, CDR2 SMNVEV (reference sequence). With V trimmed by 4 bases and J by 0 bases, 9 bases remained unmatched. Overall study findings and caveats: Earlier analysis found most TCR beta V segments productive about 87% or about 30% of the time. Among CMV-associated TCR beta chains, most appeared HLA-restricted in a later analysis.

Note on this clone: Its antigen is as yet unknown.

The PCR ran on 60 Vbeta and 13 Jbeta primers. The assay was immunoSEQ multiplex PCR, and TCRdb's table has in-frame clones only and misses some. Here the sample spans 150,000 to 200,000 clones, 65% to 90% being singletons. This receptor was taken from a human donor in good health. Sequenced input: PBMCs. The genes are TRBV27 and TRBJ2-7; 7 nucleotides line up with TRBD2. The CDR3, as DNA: TGTGCCAGCAGTTCCACCAGCGGGGCTAGCTCCTACGAGCAGTACTTC. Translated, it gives CASSSTSGASSYEQYF.